This T cell receptor beta chain was retrieved from a study of Ad26.COV2.S vaccination and SARS-CoV-2 variants. The wider study: Enrollment placed the donor in the COV1001 Ad26.COV2.S trial arm. Intramuscular Ad26.COV2.S at 5x10^10 or 1x10^11 viral particles.

CDR1 is SGHTA, CDR2 FQGNSA, per germline. V gave up 3 bases and J gave up 15 bases, with 19 bases separating them. This CDR3 has 13 amino acids. This sample's treatment: roughly 19 received Ad26.COV2.S at low or high dose, single or two shots; about 5 received placebo; per-sample allocation not given. Collection of samples fell on day 63 after the first vaccine or placebo injection. At a Boston site, the person donating was an adult of 18-55 years. For this clone: Its antigen is still unknown.

Study-level findings and limits: Non-spike TCR breadth was similar in vaccine and placebo recipients.

Sequenced by immunoSEQ multiplex PCR; TCRdb stores in-frame clones only, minus some. There are more than 400,000 clones in the sample; 92% occur only once, and roughly 1.7% lies in the top ten. The source was peripheral blood, collected in a trial of Ad26.COV2.S vaccine versus placebo. The chain combines TRBV7-2 with TRBJ2-3; a possible D gene is TRBD1 (5 bases). This receptor was obtained from a person between 18 and 65 years old who received the Ad26.COV2.S COVID-19 vaccine or a placebo. The CDR3 loop reads CASSFRKGPVIYF. The CDR3, as DNA: TGTGCCAGCAGCTTTAGGAAGGGGCCAGTAATTTATTTT.